This entry features one T cell receptor beta chain sequence. Seattle's cohort entered during active infection and was followed longitudinally. This entry belongs to a study of blood T cell repertoires in COVID-19. At the level of the study: The analysed material was cDNA or gDNA that came from T cells, B-cell-depleted T cells, or PBMCs.

The assay was immunoSEQ multiplex PCR, and TCRdb's table has in-frame clones only and misses some. This sample has 150,000 to 200,000 clones, with approximately 94% found just once. This TCR came from a man aged 30-40 years with COVID-19, enrolled during active disease. Sequenced: peripheral blood.

In DNA, the CDR3 is TGTGCCAGCAGCTTAGTGGGGGGAGATACGCAGTATTTT. It yields the protein CASSLVGGDTQYF. The chain combines TRBV13 with TRBJ2-3, with D perhaps TRBD2 (6 bases). Trimming took off 1 base at V and 5 bases at J, with 7 bases between the two ends. Germline CDR1 is PRHDT and CDR2 is FYEKMQ (reference sequence). The CDR3 covers 13 residues.